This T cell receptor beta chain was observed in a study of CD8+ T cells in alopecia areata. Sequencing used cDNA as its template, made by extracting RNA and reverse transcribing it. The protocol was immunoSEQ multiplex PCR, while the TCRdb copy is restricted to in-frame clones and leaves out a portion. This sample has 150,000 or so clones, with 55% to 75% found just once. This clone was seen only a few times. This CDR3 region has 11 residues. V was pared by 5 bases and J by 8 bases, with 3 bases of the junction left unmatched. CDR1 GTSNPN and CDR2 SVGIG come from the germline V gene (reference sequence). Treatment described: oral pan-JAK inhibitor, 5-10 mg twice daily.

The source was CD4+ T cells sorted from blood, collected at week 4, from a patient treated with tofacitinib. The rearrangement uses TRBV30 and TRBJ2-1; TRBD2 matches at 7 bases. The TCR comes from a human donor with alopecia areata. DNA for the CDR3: TGTGCCTGGGCTGGGAGGGATGAGCAGTTCTTC. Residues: CAWAGRDEQFF.